A selection of T cell receptor beta chains follows, all from one sample in a study of identical twins. TCRdb redid the calling of the 5' RACE reads with MiXCR, one entry per CDR3 protein. The sample holds a few hundred thousand distinct CDR3 sequences, approximately 10% seen once. Sequencing input: naive T cells sorted from blood. Every receptor here comes from a woman in her fifties or sixties in good health. The CDR3 runs from the conserved cysteine through the conserved F or W. Fields, in order: clone size, D gene, J gene, V gene, CDR3 DNA, CDR3 protein. A D gene is named only where the DNA matches it firmly. Not every row has a clone size; where given, it reads once, few, many or a size class.

>many|TRBD2|TRBJ2-2|TRBV28
TGTGCCAGCAGTTTTCCCGTAGCGGGAGACCGAGACACCGGGGAGCTGTTTTTT
CASSFPVAGDRDTGELFF
>NA|NA|TRBJ2-1|TRBV29-1
TGCAGCGTTGAAGAGGAGGGGGGGCCTAAGACCCTGTTCTTC
CSVEEEGGPKTLFF
>NA|TRBD2|TRBJ2-3|TRBV13
TGTGCCAGCAGCCCGCGGACTAGCGGGACCGATACGCAGTATTTT
CASSPRTSGTDTQYF
>NA|TRBD1|TRBJ2-7|TRBV7-6
TGTGCCAGCAGCTTCGGCGAGGGGGCTGTCTCCTACGAGCAGTACTTC
CASSFGEGAVSYEQYF
>NA|NA|TRBJ2-3|TRBV5-1
TGCGCCAGCAGCATCCATCCAGGGGTTACCAAGTCCGATTCAGATACGCAGTATTTT
CASSIHPGVTKSDSDTQYF
>NA|NA|TRBJ2-3|TRBV24-1
TGTGCCACCAGTGACCCACCCCTGCATACGCAGTATTTT
CATSDPPLHTQYF
>few|NA|TRBJ2-7|TRBV7-9
TGTGCCAGCAGCTTCACTAAAGACTACGAGCAGTACTTC
CASSFTKDYEQYF
>few|NA|TRBJ1-1|TRBV7-2
TGTGCCAGCAGCTTCTCGACGGACAGTGAAGCTTTCTTT
CASSFSTDSEAFF
>NA|NA|TRBJ2-5|TRBV20-1
TGCAGTGCTATGACAGGATCCCAAGAGACCCAGTACTTC
CSAMTGSQETQYF
>many|TRBD1|TRBJ1-2|TRBV29-1
TGCAGCGTTGATAGACAGGGGGCGGGTGGCTACACCTTC
CSVDRQGAGGYTF
>NA|TRBD1|TRBJ2-7|TRBV7-9
TGTGCCAGCAGCCTTATAGACAGGGGGTCAAAGCAGTACTTC
CASSLIDRGSKQYF
>few|TRBD2|TRBJ2-3|TRBV7-9
TGTGCCAGCAGCCGCCCGGGACTAGCGGGAGGCACAGATACGCAGTATTTT
CASSRPGLAGGTDTQYF
>NA|NA|TRBJ1-4|TRBV29-1
TGCAGCGTTATAACTAATGAAAAACTGTTTTTT
CSVITNEKLFF
>few|NA|TRBJ2-1|TRBV6-1
TGTGCCAGCAGGCCGGGACTCCAACTACCCCATGAGCAGTTCTTC
CASRPGLQLPHEQFF
>NA|NA|TRBJ2-3|TRBV11-2
TGTGCCAGCAGCTTAGTAGTTGGTGTCGATACGCAGTATTTT
CASSLVVGVDTQYF
>NA|TRBD2|TRBJ2-3|TRBV20-1
TGCAGTGCTAGGACTAGCGGGACAGTGGCAGATACGCAGTATTTT
CSARTSGTVADTQYF